The rows below give T cell receptor beta chains drawn from one sample of a study of OX40 agonist ivuxolimab in advanced cancers. Measured with immunoSEQ multiplex PCR; TCRdb has only the in-frame clones, and not every one. This repertoire shows about 42,000 clones, around 83% found once; its top ten account for 20% to 25%. The source material was CD4+ or CD8+ T cells sorted from blood, sampled in a trial of the OX40 agonist ivuxolimab. These receptors all come from an adult with an advanced solid tumor such as melanoma, head and neck, liver or kidney cancer. Both conserved end residues are part of each CDR3. Fields, in order: J gene, clone size, D gene, V gene, CDR3 protein, CDR3 DNA. The D gene is left open where the match is weak. Clone size is stated in some rows and not others, as once, few, many or a class when expanded.

J gene: TRBJ2-2; clone size: .; D gene: TRBD1; V gene: TRBV28; CDR3 protein: CATGTGGTGELFF; CDR3 DNA: TGTGCCACCGGGACAGGGGGCACCGGGGAGCTGTTTTTT
J gene: TRBJ1-2; clone size: .; D gene: .; V gene: TRBV6-6; CDR3 protein: CASSYRLAERGYGYTF; CDR3 DNA: TGTGCCAGCAGTTACCGCCTCGCCGAGCGCGGTTATGGCTACACCTTC
J gene: TRBJ1-1; clone size: .; D gene: TRBD1; V gene: TRBV28; CDR3 protein: CATAPGGWSAFF; CDR3 DNA: TGTGCCACCGCCCCAGGGGGGTGGTCAGCTTTCTTT
J gene: TRBJ1-2; clone size: few; D gene: .; V gene: TRBV4-1; CDR3 protein: CASSQGSMDGVYGYTF; CDR3 DNA: TGCGCCAGCAGCCAAGGGTCGATGGACGGAGTCTATGGCTACACCTTC
J gene: TRBJ2-5; clone size: few; D gene: .; V gene: TRBV7-9; CDR3 protein: CAIKGRETQYF; CDR3 DNA: TGTGCCATCAAGGGTCGAGAGACCCAGTACTTC
J gene: TRBJ2-2; clone size: .; D gene: TRBD2; V gene: TRBV28; CDR3 protein: CASSLLVGGGTITNTGELFF; CDR3 DNA: TGTGCCAGCAGTTTATTGGTTGGCGGGGGGACGATTACGAACACCGGGGAGCTGTTTTTT
J gene: TRBJ2-7; clone size: .; D gene: .; V gene: TRBV9; CDR3 protein: CASSAIPYEQYF; CDR3 DNA: TGTGCCAGCAGCGCGATACCCTACGAGCAGTACTTC
J gene: TRBJ2-1; clone size: .; D gene: .; V gene: TRBV6-4; CDR3 protein: CASSETAYNEQFF; CDR3 DNA: TGTGCCAGCAGCGAGACTGCTTACAATGAGCAGTTCTTC
J gene: TRBJ1-6; clone size: .; D gene: .; V gene: TRBV7-2; CDR3 protein: CASSLDSTVVWYSPLHF; CDR3 DNA: TGTGCCAGCAGCTTAGATAGCACGGTAGTTTGGTATTCACCCCTCCACTTT
J gene: TRBJ2-5; clone size: .; D gene: .; V gene: TRBV5-4; CDR3 protein: CASSLEGGATETQYF; CDR3 DNA: TGTGCCAGCAGCTTGGAAGGTGGGGCGACAGAGACCCAGTACTTC
J gene: TRBJ1-6; clone size: .; D gene: .; V gene: TRBV7-6; CDR3 protein: CASSLSGAPNSPLHF; CDR3 DNA: TGTGCCAGCAGCTTAAGCGGGGCTCCTAATTCACCCCTCCACTTT
J gene: TRBJ2-5; clone size: once; D gene: .; V gene: TRBV5-3; CDR3 protein: CASSLLETQYF; CDR3 DNA: TGTGCCAGCAGCTTGTTAGAGACCCAGTACTTC
J gene: TRBJ1-1; clone size: once; D gene: .; V gene: TRBV28; CDR3 protein: CASSFWGTEAFF; CDR3 DNA: TGTGCCAGCAGTTTTTGGGGCACTGAAGCTTTCTTT
J gene: TRBJ2-3; clone size: .; D gene: .; V gene: TRBV2; CDR3 protein: CASSEGHLTDTQYF; CDR3 DNA: TGTGCCAGCAGTGAGGGACACCTCACAGATACGCAGTATTTT
J gene: TRBJ1-5; clone size: .; D gene: .; V gene: TRBV6-1; CDR3 protein: CASSEARNSNQPQHF; CDR3 DNA: TGTGCCAGCAGTGAAGCCAGGAATAGCAATCAGCCCCAGCATTTT
J gene: TRBJ1-4; clone size: .; D gene: .; V gene: TRBV7-9; CDR3 protein: CASSFLEGVREKLFF; CDR3 DNA: TGTGCCAGCAGCTTTTTAGAAGGGGTTCGTGAAAAACTGTTTTTT
J gene: TRBJ2-3; clone size: .; D gene: TRBD1; V gene: TRBV27; CDR3 protein: CASSLSQGAFDTQYF; CDR3 DNA: TGTGCCAGCAGTTTATCTCAGGGGGCATTTGATACGCAGTATTTT
J gene: TRBJ1-1; clone size: once; D gene: .; V gene: TRBV4-3; CDR3 protein: CASSHPPGGDTEAFF; CDR3 DNA: TGCGCCAGCAGCCATCCCCCGGGGGGGGACACTGAAGCTTTCTTT
J gene: TRBJ2-3; clone size: .; D gene: .; V gene: TRBV7-3; CDR3 protein: CASSQNPHFLADTQYF; CDR3 DNA: TGTGCCAGCAGCCAAAACCCCCACTTTCTAGCGGATACGCAGTATTTT
J gene: TRBJ2-2; clone size: .; D gene: .; V gene: TRBV7-9; CDR3 protein: CASSLARELANTGELFF; CDR3 DNA: TGTGCCAGCAGCTTAGCGAGGGAACTAGCCAACACCGGGGAGCTGTTTTTT
J gene: TRBJ2-3; clone size: .; D gene: TRBD2; V gene: TRBV27; CDR3 protein: CASWISGGAGTDTQYF; CDR3 DNA: TGTGCCAGCTGGATTAGCGGGGGGGCGGGCACAGATACGCAGTATTTT
J gene: TRBJ1-1; clone size: .; D gene: TRBD1; V gene: TRBV30; CDR3 protein: CAWSVTGGRTEAFF; CDR3 DNA: TGTGCCTGGAGTGTGACAGGGGGGAGGACTGAAGCTTTCTTT
J gene: TRBJ2-2; clone size: .; D gene: TRBD1; V gene: TRBV7-8; CDR3 protein: CASSLTLHRLGQGGAGELFF; CDR3 DNA: TGTGCCAGCAGCTTGACCCTTCATCGATTGGGACAGGGAGGGGCCGGGGAGCTGTTTTTT
J gene: TRBJ2-1; clone size: .; D gene: TRBD1; V gene: TRBV13; CDR3 protein: CASSLGGTGYYNEQFF; CDR3 DNA: TGTGCCAGCAGCTTAGGCGGGACAGGGTACTACAATGAGCAGTTCTTC
J gene: TRBJ1-1; clone size: .; D gene: TRBD1; V gene: TRBV5-1; CDR3 protein: CASSLAVSGGGNTEAFF; CDR3 DNA: TGCGCCAGCAGCTTGGCCGTTTCAGGGGGTGGGAACACTGAAGCTTTCTTT
J gene: TRBJ2-6; clone size: once; D gene: .; V gene: TRBV11-2; CDR3 protein: CASSSQGWDSGANVLTF; CDR3 DNA: TGTGCCAGCAGCTCACAGGGTTGGGACTCTGGGGCCAACGTCCTGACTTTC
J gene: TRBJ2-3; clone size: .; D gene: .; V gene: TRBV13; CDR3 protein: CASSLLLAGGTDTQYF; CDR3 DNA: TGTGCCAGCAGCTTACTACTAGCCGGGGGCACAGATACGCAGTATTTT
J gene: TRBJ1-5; clone size: .; D gene: .; V gene: TRBV27; CDR3 protein: CASSLGSQPQHF; CDR3 DNA: TGTGCCAGCAGTTTGGGGAGTCAGCCCCAGCATTTT
J gene: TRBJ2-3; clone size: .; D gene: .; V gene: TRBV27; CDR3 protein: CASTRVRSSTDTQYF; CDR3 DNA: TGTGCCAGCACGCGGGTCCGATCTAGCACAGATACGCAGTATTTT
J gene: TRBJ1-1; clone size: .; D gene: .; V gene: TRBV27; CDR3 protein: CASSLGTPYEAFF; CDR3 DNA: TGTGCCAGCAGTTTGGGGACACCGTATGAAGCTTTCTTT
J gene: TRBJ2-5; clone size: .; D gene: .; V gene: TRBV5-4; CDR3 protein: CASSMAGLQETQYF; CDR3 DNA: TGTGCCAGCAGCATGGCAGGTTTACAAGAGACCCAGTACTTC
J gene: TRBJ2-5; clone size: .; D gene: TRBD1; V gene: TRBV7-9; CDR3 protein: CASSFAGGGETQYF; CDR3 DNA: TGTGCCAGCAGCTTTGCAGGGGGCGGTGAGACCCAGTACTTC
J gene: TRBJ2-2; clone size: .; D gene: TRBD1; V gene: TRBV28; CDR3 protein: CASSFYRGETTGELFF; CDR3 DNA: TGTGCCAGCAGTTTTTACAGGGGGGAGACCACCGGGGAGCTGTTTTTT
J gene: TRBJ1-6; clone size: .; D gene: TRBD1; V gene: TRBV6-6; CDR3 protein: CASIFTGGRSPLHF; CDR3 DNA: TGTGCCAGCATTTTTACAGGGGGCCGTTCACCCCTCCACTTT
J gene: TRBJ1-5; clone size: .; D gene: .; V gene: TRBV4-1; CDR3 protein: CASSPGGFSNQPQHF; CDR3 DNA: TGCGCCAGCAGTCCCGGAGGGTTCAGCAATCAGCCCCAGCATTTT
J gene: TRBJ1-6; clone size: .; D gene: .; V gene: TRBV9; CDR3 protein: CASSVGGIPYNSPLHF; CDR3 DNA: TGTGCCAGCAGCGTAGGTGGTATCCCCTATAATTCACCCCTCCACTTT